These 5 T cell receptor beta chains came from one sample sequenced in a study of regulatory T cells in long-lasting Graves disease. As to time point: newly diagnosed GD, antithyroid drugs for less than 3 months. From PBMCs, RNA was extracted and then used to make the TCR library. Combining iRepertoire HTBI primers with Arm-PCR of CDR3 regions, the authors built TCR beta libraries. MiXCR was run by TCRdb on the multiplex PCR reads, yielding one entry per CDR3 protein. Found here are roughly 350,000 distinct CDR3 sequences, around 16% of them singletons; the top ten hold just over 20%. These same records also appear under a second study, on T cells in Graves' hyperthyroidism and ophthalmopathy.

The material was peripheral blood mononuclear cells (PBMCs), obtained at new diagnosis, from a patient treated with antithyroid drugs. The receptor set was obtained from a woman under 30 with Graves disease.

This clonotype was counted at least ten times. This chain connects TRBV6-1 to TRBJ2-3; tentative D call: TRBD2 (5 bases). The germline CDR1 and CDR2 sequences are MNHNS and SASEGT. Trimming left V 3 bases short and J 2 bases short, with 12 bases between. This CDR3 has 15 residues. As DNA, the CDR3 is TGTGCCAGCAGTGAGGACTGGGATCCCACAGATACGCAGTATTTT. Its translation is CASSEDWDPTDTQYF.

This clonotype was found many times. The rearrangement links TRBV27 to TRBJ1-2, with 7 bases matching TRBD1. The germline CDR1 and CDR2 sequences are MNHEY and SMNVEV (reference sequence). J gave up 0 bases and V 5 bases, and 3 bases lay outside the gene matches. CDR3 size: 14 residues. The CDR3 protein is CASSPDRANYGYTF. As DNA, the CDR3 is TGTGCCAGCAGTCCCGACAGGGCTAACTATGGCTACACCTTC.

The gene calls are TRBV18 and TRBJ2-3, with 7 bases identical to TRBD2. CDR3 length equals 21 residues. The V and J ends lost 2 bases and 0 bases, in that order; junction bases with no gene match: 20. Germline V gene lookup returns CDR1 KGHSH and CDR2 LQKENI. The CDR3 nucleotides read TGTGCCAGCTCACCATACCGAGGCCCCACTCTAAGCGGGGCTAGCACAGATACGCAGTATTTT. Residues: CASSPYRGPTLSGASTDTQYF. Combining the CDR3 with reference TRBV18 and TRBJ2-3 gives the whole variable domain NAGVMQNPRHLVRRRGQEARLRCSPMKGHSHVYWYRQLPEEGLKFMVYLQKENIIDESGMPKERFSAEFPKEGPSILRIQQVVRGDSAAYFCASSPYRGPTLSGASTDTQYFGPGTRLTVL.

V usage is TRBV28 and J usage is TRBJ2-1, with 10 bases identical to TRBD2. The germline CDR1 and CDR2 sequences are MDHEN and SYDVKM. V was pared by 6 bases and J by 7 bases, with 6 bases of the junction left unmatched. The CDR3 is 14 residues long. CDR3 sequence: CASRRAGGWNEQFF. CDR3 coding DNA: TGTGCCAGCAGGAGAGCGGGAGGGTGGAATGAGCAGTTCTTC.

This clonotype was observed at least ten times. The V and J genes are TRBV28 and TRBJ2-1, with TRBD1 identical over 10 bases. This CDR3 comprises 14 residues. Germline CDR1 is MDHEN and CDR2 is SYDVKM. V was clipped by 5 bases and J by 8 bases; unmatched bases: 6. This CDR3 reads CASSLRQGAYEQFF. The DNA for the CDR3 is TGTGCCAGCAGTCTTCGACAGGGGGCATATGAGCAGTTCTTC.